The 28 T cell receptor beta chains below come from one sample, sequenced in a study of Graves' ophthalmopathy and Graves' hyperthyroidism. Amplified material comprised TCR beta CDR3 regions derived from RNA transcripts. First-round RT-PCR used HTBI primers; second-round multiplex PCR followed. TCRdb independently ran MiXCR on the multiplex PCR reads; one entry per CDR3 protein. The repertoire has roughly 420,000 distinct CDR3 sequences, 20% to 25% of them found once; the top ten carry around 3.2%. The sequenced sample consisted of peripheral blood. All receptors come from a woman aged 18-35 years with stable Graves' hyperthyroidism.

This clonotype was seen just once. This chain joins TRBV28 and TRBJ2-7, with 15 bases lining up with TRBD2. The CDR3 totals 18 residues. CDR1 and CDR2 from the germline V gene are MDHEN and SYDVKM. V lost 4 bases and J lost 3; bases outside the gene matches: 10. The CDR3 nucleotides are TGTGCCAGCAGTTCGAACCCCGGACTAGCGGGGGGGGGCTACGAGCAGTACTTC. Protein sequence: CASSSNPGLAGGGYEQYF.

In its sample, this clonotype was seen many times. The genes are TRBV9 and TRBJ1-1; D unresolved. Trimming took off 1 base at V and 3 bases at J, with 10 bases between the two ends. This CDR3 has 14 residues. Looked up from germline, CDR1 is SGDLS and CDR2 is YYNGEE. The CDR3 DNA follows: TGTGCCAGCAGCGTAATCGCGGGGTACACTGAAGCTTTCTTT. It specifies CASSVIAGYTEAFF.

This clonotype was observed at least ten times. The J gene is TRBJ2-2, the V gene TRBV24-1, with D possibly being TRBD1 or TRBD2 (5 bases each). Germline V gene sequence: CDR1 KGHDR, CDR2 SFDVKD. The CDR3 runs to 13 residues. Trimming removed 5 bases at V and 4 bases at J, with 7 bases between. CDR3 protein: CATSGGFTGELFF. In nucleotides, the CDR3 is TGTGCCACCAGTGGGGGGTTCACCGGGGAGCTGTTTTTT.

This clonotype showed up many times. This chain links TRBV6-1 with TRBJ2-7; TRBD1 agrees at 7 bases. This CDR3 region has 12 residues. The germline V gene has CDR1 MNHNS and CDR2 SASEGT. J gave up 5 bases and V 4 bases, and 2 bases lay outside the gene matches. The CDR3 nucleotides read TGTGCCAGCAGTGTGACAGGGAACGAGCAGTACTTC. Translating it yields CASSVTGNEQYF.

This clonotype was counted only a few times. This rearrangement joins TRBV12-3 or TRBV12-4 to TRBJ2-2; the D is unclear. This CDR3 is 12 amino acids long. V lost 6 bases and J lost 5, with 7 bases in between. The CDR3 DNA reads as TGTGCCAGCAGCGATCGAACCGGGGAGCTGTTTTTT. Residues: CASSDRTGELFF.

The rearrangement uses TRBV24-1 and TRBJ1-1; TRBD1 might be the D (6 bases). Germline CDR1 KGHDR, CDR2 SFDVKD. The CDR3 is 12 residues long. Trimming took 7 bases from V and 6 from J, leaving 11 bases between them. CDR3 nucleotide sequence: TGTGCCACCAGAGGAAGGGGGGCTGAAGCTTTCTTT. It translates to CATRGRGAEAFF.

This clonotype appeared many times. V and J are TRBV20-1 and TRBJ2-7; 7 bases line up with TRBD1. In germline, CDR1 is DFQATT, CDR2 SNEGSKA (reference sequence). The junction had 5 bases not matched to a gene; V was cut back by 6 bases and J by 3 bases. CDR3 length equals 12 residues. The CDR3 bases are TGCAGTGCACTACGGGACAGCTACGAGCAGTACTTC. It specifies CSALRDSYEQYF.

This clonotype occurred a few times. The rearrangement joins TRBV11-1 to TRBJ2-7, with 14 bases that match TRBD2. V lost 5 bases to trimming and J lost 5 bases; unmatched junction nucleotides: 11. The CDR3 spans 17 residues. The germline CDR1 and CDR2 sequences are SGHAT and FQDESV (reference sequence). The CDR3 here is CASSRRQGTSGSHEQYF. The CDR3 coding sequence is TGTGCCAGCAGCCGTAGACAGGGGACTAGCGGGAGCCACGAGCAGTACTTC.

V is TRBV27 and J is TRBJ1-2; D not certain. Trimming pared 3 bases from V and 4 bases from J, leaving 12 bases between. The CDR3 has 14 amino acids. Germline CDR1 and CDR2: MNHEY and SMNVEV (reference sequence). The CDR3 DNA reads as TGTGCCAGCAGTTTGAAGTCAGCCTCCTATGGCTACACCTTC. Its translation is CASSLKSASYGYTF.

The rearrangement joins TRBV6-5 to TRBJ2-7; TRBD1 matches 8 bases. The J segment lost 5 bases and the V segment lost 2 bases, leaving 5 bases of the junction unmatched. CDR3 size: 14 residues. Germline V CDR1 and CDR2: MNHEY, SVGAGI. The CDR3 sequence: CASSYMRQGNEQYF. As DNA, the CDR3 is TGTGCCAGCAGTTACATGAGACAGGGGAACGAGCAGTACTTC.

This clonotype was observed at least ten times. CDR3 nucleotide sequence: TGTGCCAGCAGCCCCCGACAGGGAGCAGGGGGCTACACCTTC. Translation: CASSPRQGAGGYTF. This chain joins TRBV2 and TRBJ1-2, with 7 bases identical to TRBD1. CDR3 length: 14 residues. Germline V gene data show CDR1 as SNHLY and CDR2 as FYNNEI. J lost 8 bases, V lost 6 bases, and 12 bases had no gene match.

This clonotype was recorded at least ten times. The chain links TRBV18 to TRBJ1-3; D uncertain. The CDR3 has 13 residues. Trimming left V 4 bases short and J 0 bases short, with 4 bases between. Germline values: CDR1 KGHSH, CDR2 LQKENI. The CDR3 DNA sequence: TGTGCCAGCTCACTCCCCTCTGGAAACACCATATATTTT. Amino acid sequence: CASSLPSGNTIYF.

Ten or more counts support this clonotype. This chain joins TRBV10-3 and TRBJ2-7; D possibly corresponds to TRBD2 (6 bases). V lost 1 base, J lost 5 bases, and 6 bases lay in between. The CDR3 loop spans 12 amino acids. CDR1 and CDR2 from the germline V gene are ENHRY and SYGVKD. The CDR3 loop reads CAISEWGDEQYF. CDR3 DNA sequence: TGTGCCATCAGTGAGTGGGGGGACGAGCAGTACTTC.

The chain joins TRBV4-1 to TRBJ1-5; a weak D match, TRBD1 (6 bases). The length of the CDR3 is 17 residues. Trimming took off 4 bases at V and 0 bases at J, with 16 bases between the two ends. Germline V CDR1 and CDR2: MGHRA, YSYEKL. This CDR3 is CASSRMIRDNSNQPQHF. The CDR3 bases are TGCGCCAGCAGCCGCATGATCCGGGACAATAGCAATCAGCCCCAGCATTTT.

This clonotype was picked up many times. This clone may be a read error of a much larger clone one base away. This chain joins TRBV2 and TRBJ1-2; no firm D call. The V gene's germline CDR1 is SNHLY and CDR2 FYNNEI. The CDR3 has 12 residues. CDR3 protein: CDSSVVSYGYTF. In nucleotides, the CDR3 is TGTGACAGCAGTGTCGTATCGTATGGCTACACCTTC. Full variable domain (rest looked up from reference TRBV2 and TRBJ1-2): EPEVTQTPSHQVTQMGQEVILRCVPISNHLYFYWYRQILGQKVEFLVSFYNNEISEKSEIFDDQFSVERPDGSNFTLKIRSTKLEDSAMYFCDSSVVSYGYTFGSGTRLTVV.

This clonotype was seen a handful of times. The CDR3 sequence: CASSPQGANSPLHF. CDR3 DNA: TGTGCCAGCTCACCACAAGGGGCTAATTCACCCCTCCACTTT. The chain carries TRBV18 and TRBJ1-6; the D gene is possibly TRBD1 (5 bases). This CDR3 spans 14 amino acids. Germline lookup yields CDR1 KGHSH and CDR2 LQKENI. The V end lost 1 base, the J end lost 6 bases, and 7 bases lay between the germline ends.

The rearrangement uses TRBV28 and TRBJ2-2; 12 bases are shared with TRBD2. The CDR3 runs 16 residues. CDR1 MDHEN and CDR2 SYDVKM come from the germline V gene. J lost 4 bases, V lost 6 bases, and 6 bases had no gene match. This CDR3 is CASSNGLAGITGELFF. The CDR3 nucleotides read TGTGCCAGCAGCAACGGACTAGCGGGGATCACCGGGGAGCTGTTTTTT.

This clonotype was detected only a few times. Since no conserved phenylalanine or tryptophan closes the CDR3, a read error is the likely cause. The chain uses TRBV11-2 and TRBJ2-7; 10 bases align to TRBD1. V trimming: 5 bases; J trimming: 4 bases; junction bases outside the gene matches: 8. The germline V gene has CDR1 SGHAT and CDR2 FQNNGV. The CDR3 length is 15 residues. The CDR3 is CASSRTTGGLYEQYL. The CDR3 DNA is TGTGCCAGCAGCCGTACGACAGGGGGCCTATACGAGCAGTACCTC.

The rearrangement uses TRBV11-2 and TRBJ2-3, with TRBD2 identical over 13 bases. V dropped 5 bases and J dropped 5; count of bases not matched to a gene: 7. The CDR3 length is 16 residues. CDR1 SGHAT and CDR2 FQNNGV come from the germline V gene. CDR3 bases: TGTGCCAGCAGCCCTTGGACTAGCGGGGGCCGAGATACGCAGTATTTT. As protein: CASSPWTSGGRDTQYF.

This clonotype occurred many times. The chain has TRBV7-2 and TRBJ1-2; 7 nucleotides agree with TRBD1. With 5 bases clipped from V and 5 bases from J, the junction kept 11 bases outside the gene matches. Germline CDR1 is SGHTA and CDR2 is FQGNSA. The CDR3 loop spans 15 amino acids. In DNA form, the CDR3 reads TGTGCCAGCAGCCGTGCCACCGGGACAGCTTATGGCTACACCTTC. It codes for CASSRATGTAYGYTF.

This clonotype was recorded many times. The chain links TRBV28 to TRBJ1-2, with D perhaps TRBD1 (5 bases). Trimming cost V 5 bases and J 2 bases, with 9 bases left between them. The CDR3 consists of 13 residues. Germline V lookup: CDR1 MDHEN, CDR2 SYDVKM. The CDR3 spells CASSPPGNYGYTF. CDR3 DNA sequence: TGTGCCAGCAGTCCCCCAGGGAACTATGGCTACACCTTC.

Regarding this clonotype: The final CDR3 position lacks the conserved phenylalanine or tryptophan, pointing to a likely read error. The DNA is omitted, as the CDR3 cannot be located on it reliably, and the CDR3 follows TCRdb's listing. The genes are TRBV12-3 or TRBV12-4 and TRBJ1-1. The CDR3 is 10 amino acids in total, end residues counted. CDR3 amino acids: CATGGPEAVI.

This clonotype was seen ten or more times. At one boundary the junction diverges from the germline segment, which might be a read error. The rearrangement joins TRBV7-9 to TRBJ2-7, with 9 positions matching TRBD2. This CDR3 region has 14 residues. Germline V lookup: CDR1 SEHNR, CDR2 FQNEAQ (reference sequence). The CDR3 sequence is CASSLAGTYYEQYF. The CDR3 DNA follows: TGTGCCAGCAGCCTAGCGGGAACCTACTACGAGCAGTACTTC.

The chain couples TRBV20-1 to TRBJ2-5, with 10 bases fitting TRBD2. V dropped 4 bases and J dropped 5; count of bases not matched to a gene: 13. The CDR3 is 16 residues long. Germline lookup yields CDR1 DFQATT and CDR2 SNEGSKA (reference sequence). CDR3 sequence (DNA): TGCAGTGCTAAGGGACTAGCGATACGGCCCGTGGAGACCCAGTACTTC. Translation: CSAKGLAIRPVETQYF.

The table lists this clonotype with many counts. The V and J genes are TRBV9 and TRBJ2-7; the D gene is possibly TRBD2 (5 bases). Germline V lookup: CDR1 SGDLS, CDR2 YYNGEE. Deletions cut 0 bases from V and 2 bases from J, with 9 bases between. The CDR3 runs to 14 residues. The CDR3: CASSVGGDPYEQYF. CDR3 in DNA: TGTGCCAGCAGCGTAGGGGGAGACCCCTACGAGCAGTACTTC.

The table lists this clonotype with many counts. The junction departs from the called germline gene at one end, perhaps through a read error. The chain joins TRBV28 to TRBJ2-4, with TRBD1 matching 7 bases. This CDR3 has 13 residues. Germline CDR1 and CDR2: MDHEN and SYDVKM. The CDR3 loop is CASRRQGVNIKYF. The DNA for the CDR3 is TGTGCCAGCAGGCGACAGGGTGTGAACATTAAGTACTTC.

The rearrangement uses TRBV12-3 or TRBV12-4 and TRBJ1-2; TRBD1 might be the D (6 bases). CDR3 length: 15 residues. Trimming stripped 1 base from V and 4 bases from J, with 13 bases between. The CDR3 loop is CASSLEGETSYGYTF. The CDR3 nucleotides are TGTGCCAGCAGTTTAGAGGGGGAGACTAGCTATGGCTACACCTTC.

The chain carries TRBV30 and TRBJ1-6; D is uncertain. Germline values: CDR1 GTSNPN, CDR2 SVGIG (reference sequence). Trimming cost V 7 bases and J 9 bases, with 16 bases left between them. The CDR3 sequence is 13 residues long. CDR3 amino acids: CASENSPPSPLHF. The CDR3 DNA reads TGTGCCTCGGAGAATTCACCTCCTTCACCCCTCCACTTT.